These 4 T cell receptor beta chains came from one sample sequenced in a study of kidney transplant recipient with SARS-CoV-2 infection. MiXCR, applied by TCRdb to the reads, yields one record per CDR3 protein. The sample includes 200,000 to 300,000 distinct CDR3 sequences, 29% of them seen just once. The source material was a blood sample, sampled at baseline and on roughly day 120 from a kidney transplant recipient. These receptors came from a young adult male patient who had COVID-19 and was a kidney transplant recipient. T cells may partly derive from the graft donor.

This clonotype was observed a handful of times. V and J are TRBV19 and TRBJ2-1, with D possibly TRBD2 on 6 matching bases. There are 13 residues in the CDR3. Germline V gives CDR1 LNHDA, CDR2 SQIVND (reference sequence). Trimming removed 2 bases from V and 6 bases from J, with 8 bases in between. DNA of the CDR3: TGTGCCAGTAGTATAAACGGGGGCAATGAGCAGTTCTTC. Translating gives CASSINGGNEQFF.

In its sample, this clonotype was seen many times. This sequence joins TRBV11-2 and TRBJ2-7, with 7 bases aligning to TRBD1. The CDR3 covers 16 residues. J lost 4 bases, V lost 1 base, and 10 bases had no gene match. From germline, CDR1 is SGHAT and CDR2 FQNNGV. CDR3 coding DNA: TGTGCCAGCAGCTTAGGGGCTGGGCAGGGGGTTTACGAGCAGTACTTC. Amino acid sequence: CASSLGAGQGVYEQYF.

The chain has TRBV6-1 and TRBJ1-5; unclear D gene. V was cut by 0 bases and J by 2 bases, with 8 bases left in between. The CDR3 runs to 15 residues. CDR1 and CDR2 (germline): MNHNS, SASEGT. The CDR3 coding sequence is TGTGCCAGCAGTGAAGCGGGGTGGGGCAATCAGCCCCAGCATTTT. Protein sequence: CASSEAGWGNQPQHF.

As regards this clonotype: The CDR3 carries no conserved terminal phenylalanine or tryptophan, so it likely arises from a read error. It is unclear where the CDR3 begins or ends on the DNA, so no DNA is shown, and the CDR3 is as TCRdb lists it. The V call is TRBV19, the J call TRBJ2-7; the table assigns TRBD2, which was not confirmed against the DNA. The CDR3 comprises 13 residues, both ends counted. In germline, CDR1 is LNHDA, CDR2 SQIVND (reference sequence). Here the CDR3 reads CASSAGEAYEKYL.